This TCR beta chain was sequenced during a study of blood T cell repertoires in COVID-19. Study overall: Whether acute or convalescent, the COVID-19 samples came from the United States, Italy and Spain. PBMCs, B-cell-depleted T cells, or T cells were the source of the cDNA or gDNA that made up the material.

The V and J ends lost 5 bases and 1 base, in that order; junction bases with no gene match: 9. Germline V CDR1 and CDR2: SEHNR, FQNEAQ (reference sequence). CDR3 size: 16 residues. Under the authors' procedure: Amplification from reference gene primers served as the basis for estimated nucleated cell counts. Here immunoSEQ multiplex PCR was the method, and the copy in TCRdb shows in-frame clones only, minus some. V and J calls and clone size are copied from that table; D and trimming were computed from the DNA. The table includes tens of thousands of clones, approximately 90% detected once. This rearrangement joins TRBV7-9 to TRBJ2-5, with 8 bases identical to TRBD1. Material for sequencing was peripheral blood. This clonotype originated in a human donor with active COVID-19. The donor label of this sample is uncertain. The CDR3 region is CASSPTRTGGQETQYF. For the CDR3, the DNA is TGTGCCAGCAGCCCGACGAGAACAGGGGGCCAAGAGACCCAGTACTTC. Complete variable domain (other parts from reference TRBV7-9 and TRBJ2-5): DTGVSQNPRHKITKRGQNVTFRCDPISEHNRLYWYRQTLGQGPEFLTYFQNEAQLEKSRLLSDRFSAERPKGSFSTLEIQRTEQGDSAMYLCASSPTRTGGQETQYFGPGTRLLVL.